This paragraph covers one T cell receptor (beta chain) sequence. The specificity of this receptor is unknown. Base qualities are not at hand, and no much larger clone is one base apart. There are 12 amino acids in the CDR3, from cysteine to phenylalanine inclusive. CDR3 DNA only is kept here, 36 bases in frame from base 1. As encoded in the germline V gene (reference sequence), CDR1 is LNHDA while CDR2 is SQIVND. The junction shows trimming of 6 bases on V and 6 bases on J, plus 10 bases between the germline ends. The data derive from a study of blood T cell repertoires in COVID-19 (dated by TCRdb to between 2020 and 2021). For context, the study as a whole: Samples from collaborators originated in the United States, Italy and Spain and spanned both the acute and convalescent phases of COVID-19. The prospective study material was composed of cDNA or gDNA derived from T cells, B-cell-depleted T cells, or PBMCs. Samples came from the ongoing ImmuneRACE study (first 160 participants) plus 1,254 subjects from 6 global collaborators. A freely available public database, intended as a resource for researchers studying the immune response to SARS-CoV-2, is where the repertoires were released. The sample metadata nearly always contained a de-identified subject ID, COVID-19 status, age in years and sex. Deeply sampled blood TCRbeta repertoires from subjects exposed to, actively infected with, or recovered from COVID-19 were included in the dataset. Where available, HLA class I and class II types were obtained from metadata supplied by the sample provider rather than from assay-based typing.

Broad study findings and their caveats: Clinical and demographic metadata were provided uncurated, with the amount varying by source and participant.

The collaborating institutions used their own protocols to collect whole blood in K2EDTA tubes. Collaborator samples were shipped for TCRbeta analysis as frozen whole blood, isolated PBMCs, or DNA extracted from either sample type. TCRbeta CDR3 regions were amplified from genomic DNA using the immunoSEQ Assay, a bias-controlled multiplex PCR. On the authors' methods: The number of nucleated cells in each sample was estimated by amplification of reference gene primers within the assay. To quantify the absolute abundance of each unique TCRbeta CDR3 rearrangement, sequence reads were collapsed and filtered. For each sample, productive Simpson clonality was calculated as the square root of Simpson's diversity index across productive rearrangements. TCRdb obtained this table from immuneACCESS and retained in-frame rearrangements with V and J assigned. These tables miss some clones; where compared with another copy, unresolved V genes account for less than half of the shortfall, and the remainder is unexplained. D and trimming were read from the DNA, whereas the V and J calls and clone size are those reported in that table. Here the sample has around 140,000 clones; 65% to 85% occur a single time. The ten largest account for just under 2% of the sample.

This TCR was sampled from an older woman with acute or convalescent COVID-19. The rearrangement joined TRBV19 to TRBJ2-3, with no reliable assignment of the D segment. Sequenced input: peripheral blood. The CDR3 here reads CASSPARDTQYF. The nucleotide sequence reads as follows: TGTGCCAGTAGCCCAGCCAGGGATACGCAGTATTTT.